A selection of T cell receptor beta chains follows, all from one sample in a study of blood T cell repertoires in COVID-19. The protocol was immunoSEQ multiplex PCR, while the TCRdb copy is restricted to in-frame clones and leaves out a portion. Here the sample spans some 120,000 clones, around two thirds being singletons. Sample: peripheral blood. The source is an older woman with acute or convalescent COVID-19. CDR3s include the opening cysteine and the closing phenylalanine or tryptophan. Each record gives: clone size, J gene, D gene, V gene, CDR3 protein, CDR3 DNA. D genes are given only for firm matches. Clone size is not always given. Where it is, it says once, few, many or a class for expanded clones.

>few|TRBJ2-7|TRBD1|TRBV12-3/TRBV12-4
CASGTGFAYEQYF
TGTGCCAGCGGGACAGGTTTTGCCTACGAGCAGTACTTC
>.|TRBJ2-2|TRBD1|TRBV19
CASTSRTGVPGELFF
TGTGCCAGTACTTCGCGGACAGGGGTTCCCGGGGAGCTGTTTTTT
>.|TRBJ2-3|.|TRBV4-1
CASSQDQPGHYTDTQYF
TGCGCCAGCAGCCAAGATCAACCGGGACATTACACAGATACGCAGTATTTT
>.|TRBJ2-7|TRBD2|TRBV6-2/TRBV6-3
CASSYRGLADYEQYF
TGTGCCAGCAGTTACAGAGGACTAGCGGACTACGAGCAGTACTTC
>.|TRBJ2-1|.|TRBV15
CATSRVRYNEQFF
TGTGCCACCAGCAGAGTTAGATACAATGAGCAGTTCTTC
>.|TRBJ1-3|.|TRBV7-8
CASSLIGTGSGNTIYF
TGTGCCAGCAGCTTAATCGGTACAGGGTCTGGAAACACCATATATTTT
>.|TRBJ1-3|.|TRBV4-1
CASSQNDWNSGNTIYF
TGCGCCAGCAGCCAAAACGACTGGAACTCTGGAAACACCATATATTTT
>.|TRBJ2-1|.|TRBV28
CASSLSRAGGSEQFF
TGTGCCAGCAGTTTATCAAGGGCAGGGGGGAGTGAGCAGTTCTTC
>.|TRBJ2-5|.|TRBV5-1
CASSLGEGSQETQYF
TGCGCCAGCAGCCTGGGCGAGGGATCCCAAGAGACCCAGTACTTC
>.|TRBJ2-7|TRBD1|TRBV4-1
CASSQARDSLFYEQYF
TGCGCCAGCAGCCAGGCCCGGGACAGCCTTTTCTACGAGCAGTACTTC
>.|TRBJ1-1|.|TRBV18
CASSNVPGGDTEAFF
TGTGCCAGCTCAAACGTCCCCGGGGGGGACACTGAAGCTTTCTTT
>.|TRBJ1-1|.|TRBV7-2
CASNIGGGQEAFF
TGTGCCAGCAACATCGGGGGGGGACAAGAAGCTTTCTTT
>.|TRBJ1-2|.|TRBV6-2/TRBV6-3
CASSYRDWGYTF
TGTGCCAGCAGTTACCGGGACTGGGGCTACACCTTC
>few|TRBJ1-1|TRBD1|TRBV14
CASSQFDRGQTEAFF
TGTGCCAGCAGCCAATTCGACAGGGGCCAGACTGAAGCTTTCTTT
>.|TRBJ1-2|TRBD1|TRBV6-5
CASSYNRGGYTF
TGTGCCAGCAGTTACAACAGGGGTGGCTACACCTTC
>.|TRBJ1-4|.|TRBV5-1
CASSLVGSLDEKLFF
TGCGCCAGCAGCTTGGTGGGGAGTTTGGACGAAAAACTGTTTTTT
>many|TRBJ2-5|TRBD2|TRBV2
CASRDLAGEVWETQYF
TGTGCCAGCAGAGACCTAGCGGGAGAGGTGTGGGAGACCCAGTACTTC
>.|TRBJ2-3|.|TRBV6-2/TRBV6-3
CASSSTLTNTDTQYF
TGTGCCAGCAGTTCCACCCTAACTAACACAGATACGCAGTATTTT
>.|TRBJ2-7|TRBD1|TRBV5-6
CASSLYGDRPYEQYF
TGTGCCAGCAGCTTGTATGGGGACAGGCCTTACGAGCAGTACTTC
>.|TRBJ2-2|TRBD1|TRBV29-1
CSVDRGLSTGELFF
TGCAGCGTCGACAGGGGGCTGAGCACCGGGGAGCTGTTTTTT
>.|TRBJ2-1|.|TRBV5-4
CASSFRVDNNEQFF
TGTGCCAGCAGCTTTCGAGTCGACAACAATGAGCAGTTCTTC
>.|TRBJ2-5|TRBD1|TRBV27
CASRNDRGYGTQYF
TGTGCCAGCAGGAACGACAGGGGATATGGGACCCAGTACTTC
>.|TRBJ1-2|.|TRBV10-3
CAISALGGDHGYTF
TGTGCCATCAGTGCTTTGGGGGGGGACCATGGCTACACCTTC
>.|TRBJ2-1|.|TRBV6-4
CASSDGAAGVNEQFF
TGTGCCAGCAGTGACGGCGCGGCCGGCGTCAATGAGCAGTTCTTC
>.|TRBJ2-1|TRBD1|TRBV7-3
CASSSTGGSSYNEQFF
TGTGCCAGCAGCTCCACAGGGGGCTCGTCCTACAATGAGCAGTTCTTC
>.|TRBJ2-2|.|TRBV19
CASSIDLRSGPNTGELFF
TGTGCCAGTAGTATAGATTTACGGAGCGGGCCGAACACCGGGGAGCTGTTTTTT
>few|TRBJ2-3|TRBD2|TRBV4-3
CASSQDTSGVYGDTQYF
TGCGCCAGCAGCCAAGATACTAGCGGGGTCTACGGAGATACGCAGTATTTT
>.|TRBJ1-1|.|TRBV19
CASSHRSLNTEAFF
TGTGCCAGTAGTCACAGATCCTTAAACACTGAAGCTTTCTTT
>.|TRBJ1-1|.|TRBV27
CASSFARGNTEAFF
TGTGCCAGCAGTTTCGCCAGAGGAAACACTGAAGCTTTCTTT
>.|TRBJ2-3|TRBD2|TRBV11-2
CASSPRAGGRTDTQYF
TGTGCCAGCAGCCCCAGGGCGGGAGGACGCACAGATACGCAGTATTTT
>.|TRBJ1-5|TRBD1|TRBV9
CASSLEGNRGQPQHF
TGTGCCAGCAGCTTAGAGGGAAACAGGGGTCAGCCCCAGCATTTT
>.|TRBJ1-1|TRBD1|TRBV6-5
CASSRQGAAFF
TGTGCCAGCAGCCGACAGGGGGCGGCTTTCTTT
>.|TRBJ1-2|.|TRBV7-8
CASSSFVGGGSYGYTF
TGTGCCAGCAGCTCGTTCGTGGGAGGGGGGAGCTATGGCTACACCTTC
>.|TRBJ2-7|.|TRBV10-3
CAIRERGGYYEQYF
TGTGCCATCAGAGAGAGGGGGGGTTACTACGAGCAGTACTTC
>once|TRBJ2-7|.|TRBV10-1
CASSESQSYEQYF
TGCGCCAGCAGTGAGTCTCAGTCCTACGAGCAGTACTTC
>once|TRBJ2-4|TRBD2|TRBV19
CASSSLAGPKNIQYF
TGTGCCAGTAGTTCCTTAGCGGGGCCCAAAAACATTCAGTACTTC
>.|TRBJ2-7|.|TRBV5-1
CASSLPGSGEQYF
TGCGCCAGCAGCTTACCCGGATCGGGGGAGCAGTACTTC
>few|TRBJ2-1|TRBD2|TRBV6-1
CASSEATGGDQFF
TGTGCCAGCAGTGAAGCTACCGGGGGGGACCAGTTCTTC
>.|TRBJ1-2|TRBD1|TRBV30
CACDRGGYTF
TGTGCCTGCGACAGGGGGGGCTACACCTTC
>.|TRBJ1-6|.|TRBV28
CASSLRGGNSPLHF
TGTGCCAGCAGTTTACGGGGAGGCAATTCACCCCTCCACTTT
>.|TRBJ1-6|TRBD1|TRBV6-5
CASAPDRGYNSPLHF
TGTGCCAGCGCCCCCGACAGGGGCTATAATTCACCCCTCCACTTT
>.|TRBJ2-1|TRBD1|TRBV24-1
CATSQGRYNEQFF
TGTGCCACCTCACAGGGGCGATACAATGAGCAGTTCTTC
>few|TRBJ2-2|TRBD1|TRBV12-3/TRBV12-4
CASATQGAGELFF
TGTGCCAGCGCCACTCAGGGGGCCGGGGAGCTGTTTTTT
>.|TRBJ2-3|.|TRBV29-1
CSAAGYDTQYF
TGCAGCGCTGCGGGTTACGATACGCAGTATTTT
>few|TRBJ2-7|TRBD2|TRBV5-1
CASSSLASGGEQYF
TGCGCCAGCAGCTCCCTGGCGAGCGGGGGCGAGCAGTACTTC
>.|TRBJ1-1|.|TRBV6-6
CASSINTEAFF
TGTGCCAGCAGTATAAACACTGAAGCTTTCTTT
>.|TRBJ2-7|.|TRBV28
CASSLATGRRVYEQYF
TGTGCCAGCAGTTTGGCCACAGGGAGAAGAGTCTACGAGCAGTACTTC
>.|TRBJ1-2|.|TRBV5-4
CASSSDSFYGYTF
TGTGCCAGCAGCTCGGACAGCTTCTATGGCTACACCTTC
>.|TRBJ2-3|.|TRBV7-7
CASSTGTTDTQYF
TGTGCTAGCAGCACCGGGACTACAGATACGCAGTATTTT
>few|TRBJ1-5|.|TRBV2
CASRPGELQPQHF
TGTGCCAGCAGGCCGGGTGAATTGCAGCCCCAGCATTTT
>.|TRBJ2-5|.|TRBV5-6
CASSSAGAGRETQYF
TGTGCCAGCAGCTCGGCCGGGGCAGGGAGGGAGACCCAGTACTTC
>few|TRBJ1-2|.|TRBV4-1
CASSQDIPGGQGYGYTF
TGCGCCAGCAGCCAAGACATTCCGGGGGGGCAGGGCTATGGCTACACCTTC
>.|TRBJ2-3|.|TRBV18
CASSPQGANTDTQYF
TGTGCCAGCTCACCACAAGGGGCGAACACAGATACGCAGTATTTT
>.|TRBJ1-2|.|TRBV27
CASSQDIAYGYTF
TGTGCCAGCAGTCAGGACATCGCCTATGGCTACACCTTC
>.|TRBJ2-7|TRBD2|TRBV10-3
CAISEALSGSVNEQYF
TGTGCCATCAGTGAGGCCCTAAGCGGGAGTGTCAACGAGCAGTACTTC
>.|TRBJ2-7|.|TRBV7-9
CASSSQTGPYEQYF
TGTGCCAGCAGCTCTCAGACAGGTCCCTACGAGCAGTACTTC
>.|TRBJ2-5|.|TRBV7-9
CASSTYRVGVQETQYF
TGTGCCAGCAGCACCTACAGGGTAGGGGTACAAGAGACCCAGTACTTC
>.|TRBJ2-2|.|TRBV6-1
CASSEGGGGRVTGELFF
TGTGCCAGCAGTGAAGGCGGCGGGGGCAGAGTCACCGGGGAGCTGTTTTTT
>once|TRBJ2-7|.|TRBV6-5
CASATGHLSAYEQYF
TGTGCCAGCGCCACGGGACATCTATCAGCCTACGAGCAGTACTTC
>once|TRBJ2-7|.|TRBV11-3
CASSYRNTAEQYF
TGTGCCAGCAGCTATCGAAACACAGCCGAGCAGTACTTC